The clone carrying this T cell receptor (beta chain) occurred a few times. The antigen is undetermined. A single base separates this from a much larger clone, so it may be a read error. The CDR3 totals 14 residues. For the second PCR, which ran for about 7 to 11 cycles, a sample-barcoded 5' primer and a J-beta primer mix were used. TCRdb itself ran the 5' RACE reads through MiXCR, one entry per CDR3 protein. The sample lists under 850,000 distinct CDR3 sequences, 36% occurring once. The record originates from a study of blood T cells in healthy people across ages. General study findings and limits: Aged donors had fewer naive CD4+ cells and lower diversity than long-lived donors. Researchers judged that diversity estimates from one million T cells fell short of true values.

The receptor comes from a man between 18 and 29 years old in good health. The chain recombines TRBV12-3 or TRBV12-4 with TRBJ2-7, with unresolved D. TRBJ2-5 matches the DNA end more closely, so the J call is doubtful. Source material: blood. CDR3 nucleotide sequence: TGTACCAGCAGCAACGACCCGTACGCTGAGACCCAGTACTTC. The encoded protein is CTSSNDPYAETQYF.